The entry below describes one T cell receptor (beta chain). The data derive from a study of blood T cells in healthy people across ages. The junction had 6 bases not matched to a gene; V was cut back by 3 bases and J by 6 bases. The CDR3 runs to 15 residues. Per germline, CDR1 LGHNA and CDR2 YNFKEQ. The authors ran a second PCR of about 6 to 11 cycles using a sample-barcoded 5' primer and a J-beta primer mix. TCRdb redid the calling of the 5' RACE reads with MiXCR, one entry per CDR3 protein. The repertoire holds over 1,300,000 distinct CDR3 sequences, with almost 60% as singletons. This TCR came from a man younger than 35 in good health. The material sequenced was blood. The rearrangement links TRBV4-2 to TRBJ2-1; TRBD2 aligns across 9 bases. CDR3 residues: CASSHGTSTINEQFF. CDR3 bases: TGTGCCAGCAGCCACGGGACTAGCACCATCAATGAGCAGTTCTTC.